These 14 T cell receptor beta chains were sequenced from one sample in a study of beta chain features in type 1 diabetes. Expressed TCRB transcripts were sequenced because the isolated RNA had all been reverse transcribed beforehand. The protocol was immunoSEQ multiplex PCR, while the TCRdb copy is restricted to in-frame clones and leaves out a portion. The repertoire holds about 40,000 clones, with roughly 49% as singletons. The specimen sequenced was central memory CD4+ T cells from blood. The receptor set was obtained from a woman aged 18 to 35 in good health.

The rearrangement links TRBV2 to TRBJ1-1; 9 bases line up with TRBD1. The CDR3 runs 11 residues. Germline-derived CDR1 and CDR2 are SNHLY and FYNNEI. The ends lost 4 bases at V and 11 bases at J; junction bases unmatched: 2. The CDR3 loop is CASSADRGAFF. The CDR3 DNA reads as TGTGCCAGCAGTGCGGACAGGGGCGCTTTCTTT. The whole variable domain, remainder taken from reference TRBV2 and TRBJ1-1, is EPEVTQTPSHQVTQMGQEVILRCVPISNHLYFYWYRQILGQKVEFLVSFYNNEISEKSEIFDDQFSVERPDGSNFTLKIRSTKLEDSAMYFCASSADRGAFFGQGTRLTVV.

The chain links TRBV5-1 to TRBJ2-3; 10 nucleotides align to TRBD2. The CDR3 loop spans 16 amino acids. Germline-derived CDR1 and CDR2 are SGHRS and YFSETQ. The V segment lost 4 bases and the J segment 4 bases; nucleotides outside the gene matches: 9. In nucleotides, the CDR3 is TGCGCCAGCAGCCGTTCAGCGGGAGGGCCCTCAGATACGCAGTATTTT. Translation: CASSRSAGGPSDTQYF.

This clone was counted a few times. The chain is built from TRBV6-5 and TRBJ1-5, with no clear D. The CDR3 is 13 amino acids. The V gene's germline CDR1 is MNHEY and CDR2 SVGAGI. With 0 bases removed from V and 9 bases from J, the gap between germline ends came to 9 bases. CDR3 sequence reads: CASSYSKSGPQHF. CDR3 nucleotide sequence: TGTGCCAGCAGTTACTCGAAGTCAGGGCCCCAGCATTTT.

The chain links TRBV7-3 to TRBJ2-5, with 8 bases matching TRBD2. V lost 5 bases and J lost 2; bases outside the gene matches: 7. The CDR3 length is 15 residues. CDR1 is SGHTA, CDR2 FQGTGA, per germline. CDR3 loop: CASSLGAGGQETQYF. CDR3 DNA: TGTGCCAGCAGCCTCGGGGCGGGGGGTCAAGAGACCCAGTACTTC.

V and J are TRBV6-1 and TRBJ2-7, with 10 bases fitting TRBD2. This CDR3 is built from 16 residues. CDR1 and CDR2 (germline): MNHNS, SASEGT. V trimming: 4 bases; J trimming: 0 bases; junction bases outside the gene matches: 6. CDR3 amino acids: CASSASGSLGSYEQYF. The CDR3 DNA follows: TGTGCCAGCAGTGCTAGCGGGAGCCTGGGCTCCTACGAGCAGTACTTC.

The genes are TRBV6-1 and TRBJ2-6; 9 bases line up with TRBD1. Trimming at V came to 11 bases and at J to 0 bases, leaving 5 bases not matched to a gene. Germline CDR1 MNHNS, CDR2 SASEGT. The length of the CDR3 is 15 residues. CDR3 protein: CASDRGGSGANVLTF. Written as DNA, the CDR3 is TGTGCCTCGGACAGGGGAGGCTCTGGGGCCAACGTCCTGACTTTC.

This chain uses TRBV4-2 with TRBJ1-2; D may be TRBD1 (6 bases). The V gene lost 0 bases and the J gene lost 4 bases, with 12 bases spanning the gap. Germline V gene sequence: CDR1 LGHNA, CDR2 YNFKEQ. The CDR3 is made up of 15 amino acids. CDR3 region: CASSQELQGSYGYTF. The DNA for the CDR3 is TGTGCCAGCAGCCAAGAGTTACAGGGCTCCTATGGCTACACCTTC.

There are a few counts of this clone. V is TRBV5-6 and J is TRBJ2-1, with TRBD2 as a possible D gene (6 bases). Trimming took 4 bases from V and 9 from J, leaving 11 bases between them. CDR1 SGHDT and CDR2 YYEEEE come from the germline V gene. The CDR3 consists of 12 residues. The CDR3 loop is CASSTETSEQFF. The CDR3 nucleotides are TGTGCCAGCAGCACAGAGACTAGTGAGCAGTTCTTC.

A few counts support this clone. DNA for the CDR3: TGTGCCAGTAGTATAGAACAATACTACAATGAGCAGTTCTTC. This translates into CASSIEQYYNEQFF. This sequence joins TRBV19 and TRBJ2-1, with unresolved D. Germline CDR1 reads LNHDA; CDR2 reads SQIVND (reference sequence). This CDR3 is 14 amino acids long. Trimming removed 0 bases at V and 3 bases at J, with 6 bases between.

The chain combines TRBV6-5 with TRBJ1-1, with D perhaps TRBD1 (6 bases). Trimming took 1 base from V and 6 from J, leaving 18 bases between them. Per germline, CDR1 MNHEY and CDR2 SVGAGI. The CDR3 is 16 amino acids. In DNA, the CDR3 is TGTGCCAGCAGTTACTTCGAGGGGGGGGCAGGTCCTGAAGCTTTCTTT. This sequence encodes CASSYFEGGAGPEAFF.

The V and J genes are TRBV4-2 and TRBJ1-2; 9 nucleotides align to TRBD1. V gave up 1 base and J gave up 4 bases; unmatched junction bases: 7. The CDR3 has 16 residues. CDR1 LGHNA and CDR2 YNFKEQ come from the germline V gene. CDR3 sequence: CASSQAQGQGSYGYTF. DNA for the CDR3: TGTGCCAGCAGCCAAGCCCAGGGACAGGGAAGCTATGGCTACACCTTC.

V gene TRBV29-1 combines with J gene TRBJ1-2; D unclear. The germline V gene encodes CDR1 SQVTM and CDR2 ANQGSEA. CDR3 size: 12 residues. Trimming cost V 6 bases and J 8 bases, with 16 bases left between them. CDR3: CSVGRLEKGYTF. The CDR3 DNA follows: TGCAGCGTGGGGAGGTTGGAGAAGGGCTACACCTTC.

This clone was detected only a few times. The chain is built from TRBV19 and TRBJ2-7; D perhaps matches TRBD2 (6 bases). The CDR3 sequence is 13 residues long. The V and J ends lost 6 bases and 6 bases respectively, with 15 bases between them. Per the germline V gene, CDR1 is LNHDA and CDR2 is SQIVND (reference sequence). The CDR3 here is CASSNGFGGEQYF. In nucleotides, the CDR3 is TGTGCCAGTAGCAACGGATTCGGGGGCGAGCAGTACTTC.

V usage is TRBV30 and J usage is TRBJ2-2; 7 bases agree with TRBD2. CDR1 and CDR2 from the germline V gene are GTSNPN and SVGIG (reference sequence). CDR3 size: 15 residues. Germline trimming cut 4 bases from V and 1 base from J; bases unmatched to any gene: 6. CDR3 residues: CAWTLRGVNTGELFF. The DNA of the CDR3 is TGTGCCTGGACCCTCCGGGGGGTGAACACCGGGGAGCTGTTTTTT.